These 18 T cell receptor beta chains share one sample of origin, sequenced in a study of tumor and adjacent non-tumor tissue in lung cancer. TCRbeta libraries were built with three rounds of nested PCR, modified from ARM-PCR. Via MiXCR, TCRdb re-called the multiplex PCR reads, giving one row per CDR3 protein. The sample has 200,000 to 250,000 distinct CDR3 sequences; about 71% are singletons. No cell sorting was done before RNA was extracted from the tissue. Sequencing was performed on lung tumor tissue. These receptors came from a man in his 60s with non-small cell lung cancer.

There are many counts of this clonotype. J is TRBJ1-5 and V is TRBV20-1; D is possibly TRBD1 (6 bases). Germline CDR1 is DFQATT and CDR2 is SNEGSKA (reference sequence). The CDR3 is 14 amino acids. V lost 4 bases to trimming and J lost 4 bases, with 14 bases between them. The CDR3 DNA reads TGCAGTGCTAAACCGGGACAAGTTAATCAGCCCCAGCATTTT. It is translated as CSAKPGQVNQPQHF.

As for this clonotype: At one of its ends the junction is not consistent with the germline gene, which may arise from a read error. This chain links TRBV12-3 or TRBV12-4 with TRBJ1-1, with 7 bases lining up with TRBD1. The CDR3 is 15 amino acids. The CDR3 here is CACSPEQGTVSEAFF. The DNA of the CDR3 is TGTGCCTGCAGTCCTGAACAGGGGACGGTCTCTGAAGCTTTCTTT.

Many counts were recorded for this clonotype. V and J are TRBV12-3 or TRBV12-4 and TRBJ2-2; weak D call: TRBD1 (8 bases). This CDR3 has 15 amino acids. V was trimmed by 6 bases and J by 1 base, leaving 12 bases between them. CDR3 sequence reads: CASSNRGGNTGELFF. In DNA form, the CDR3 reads TGTGCCAGCAGCAACAGGGGGGGGAACACCGGGGAGCTGTTTTTT.

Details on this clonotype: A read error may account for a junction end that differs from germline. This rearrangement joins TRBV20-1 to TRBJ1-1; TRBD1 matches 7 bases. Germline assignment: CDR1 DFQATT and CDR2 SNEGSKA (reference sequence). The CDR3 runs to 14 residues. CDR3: CSTRLQGRDTEAFF. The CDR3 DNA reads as TGCAGTACTAGACTACAGGGGAGGGACACTGAAGCTTTCTTT.

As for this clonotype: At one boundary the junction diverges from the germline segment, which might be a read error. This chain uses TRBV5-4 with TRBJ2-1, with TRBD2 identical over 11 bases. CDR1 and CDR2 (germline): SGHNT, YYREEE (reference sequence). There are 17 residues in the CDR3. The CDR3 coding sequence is TGTGCCAGCAGCGTGGGAATAGCGGGAGGGCCATACAATGAGCAGCTCTTC. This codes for CASSVGIAGGPYNEQLF.

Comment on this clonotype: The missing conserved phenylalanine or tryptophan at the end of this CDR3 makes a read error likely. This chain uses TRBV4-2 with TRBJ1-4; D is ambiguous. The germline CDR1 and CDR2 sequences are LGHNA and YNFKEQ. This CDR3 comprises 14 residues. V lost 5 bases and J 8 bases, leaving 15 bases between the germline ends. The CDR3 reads CASSSGLAGEKLFY. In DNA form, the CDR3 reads TGTGCCAGCAGCAGCGGACTAGCTGGAGAAAAACTGTTTTAT.

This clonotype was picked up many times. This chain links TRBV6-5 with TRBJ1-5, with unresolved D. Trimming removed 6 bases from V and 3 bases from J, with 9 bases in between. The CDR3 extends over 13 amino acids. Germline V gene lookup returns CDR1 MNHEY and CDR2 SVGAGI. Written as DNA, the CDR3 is TGTGCCAGCAGATTGACCGTCAATCAGCCCCAGCATTTT. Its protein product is CASRLTVNQPQHF.

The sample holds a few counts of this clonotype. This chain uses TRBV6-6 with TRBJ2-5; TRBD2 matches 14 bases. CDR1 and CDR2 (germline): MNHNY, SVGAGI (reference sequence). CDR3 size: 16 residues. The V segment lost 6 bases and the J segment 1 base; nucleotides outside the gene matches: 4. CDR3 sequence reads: CASRIGTSGGQETQYF. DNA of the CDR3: TGTGCCAGCAGGATAGGGACTAGCGGGGGCCAAGAGACCCAGTACTTC.

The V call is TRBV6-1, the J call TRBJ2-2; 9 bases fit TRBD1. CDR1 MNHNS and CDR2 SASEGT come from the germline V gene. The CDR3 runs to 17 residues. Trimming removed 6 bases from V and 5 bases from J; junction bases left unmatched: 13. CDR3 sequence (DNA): TGTGCCAGCAGCCGGGACAGGGTTTTGGATGGAACCGGGGAGCTGTTTTTT. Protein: CASSRDRVLDGTGELFF.

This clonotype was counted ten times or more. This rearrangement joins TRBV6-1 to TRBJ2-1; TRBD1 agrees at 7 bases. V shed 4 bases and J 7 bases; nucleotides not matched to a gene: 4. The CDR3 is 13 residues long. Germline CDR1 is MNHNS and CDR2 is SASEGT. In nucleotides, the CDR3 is TGTGCCAGCAGTGTTCAGGGGGTAAATGAGCAGTTCTTC. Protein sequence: CASSVQGVNEQFF.

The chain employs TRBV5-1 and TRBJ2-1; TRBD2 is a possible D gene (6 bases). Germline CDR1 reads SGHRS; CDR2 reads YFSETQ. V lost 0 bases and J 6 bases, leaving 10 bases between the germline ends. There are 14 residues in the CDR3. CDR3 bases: TGCGCCAGCAGCTTGGCCTCTAGCGTCAATGAGCAGTTCTTC. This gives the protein CASSLASSVNEQFF.

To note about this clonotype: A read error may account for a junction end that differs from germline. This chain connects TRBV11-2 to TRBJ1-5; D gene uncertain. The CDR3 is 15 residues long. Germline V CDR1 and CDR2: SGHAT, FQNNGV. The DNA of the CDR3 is TGTGTCAGCAGCGTAGAGAATAGCGGCTATCAGCCCCAGCATTTT. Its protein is CVSSVENSGYQPQHF.

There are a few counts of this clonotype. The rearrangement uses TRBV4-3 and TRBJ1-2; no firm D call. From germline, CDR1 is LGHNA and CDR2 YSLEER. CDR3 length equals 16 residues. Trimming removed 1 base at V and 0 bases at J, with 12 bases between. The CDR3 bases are TGCGCCAGCAGCCAAGGGATTCAGTCGGCTAACTATGGCTACACCTTC. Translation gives CASSQGIQSANYGYTF.

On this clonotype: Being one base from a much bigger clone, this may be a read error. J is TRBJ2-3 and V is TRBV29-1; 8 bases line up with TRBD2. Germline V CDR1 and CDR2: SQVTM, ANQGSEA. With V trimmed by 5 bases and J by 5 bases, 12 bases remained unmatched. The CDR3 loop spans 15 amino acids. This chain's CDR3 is CSVRSSGNHRDTQYF. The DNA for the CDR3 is TGCAGCGTTCGGAGTAGCGGGAATCATAGAGATACGCAGTATTTT.

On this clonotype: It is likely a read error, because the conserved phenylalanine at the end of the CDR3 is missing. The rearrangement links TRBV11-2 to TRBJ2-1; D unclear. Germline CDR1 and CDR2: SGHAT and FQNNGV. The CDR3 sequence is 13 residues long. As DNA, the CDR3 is TGTGCCAGCAGCTCTGCATTTTACAATCAGCAGTTCTCA. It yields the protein CASSSAFYNQQFS.

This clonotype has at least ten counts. The CDR3 loop is CASSKGSGNTIYF. In DNA form, the CDR3 reads TGTGCCAGCAGCAAAGGGTCCGGAAACACCATATATTTT. This chain links TRBV7-8 with TRBJ1-3; D not resolved. Trimming took 5 bases from V and 4 from J, leaving 9 bases between them. The germline CDR1 and CDR2 sequences are SGHVS and FQNEAQ. This CDR3 is built from 13 residues.

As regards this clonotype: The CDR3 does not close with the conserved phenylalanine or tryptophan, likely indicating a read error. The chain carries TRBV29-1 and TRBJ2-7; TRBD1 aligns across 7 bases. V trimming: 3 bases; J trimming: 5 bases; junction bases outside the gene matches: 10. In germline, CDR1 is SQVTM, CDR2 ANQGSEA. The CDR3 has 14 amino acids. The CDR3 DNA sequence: TGCAGCGTTGACGGCCGAGACAGGGCTAACGAGCAGTACTTA. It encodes CSVDGRDRANEQYL.

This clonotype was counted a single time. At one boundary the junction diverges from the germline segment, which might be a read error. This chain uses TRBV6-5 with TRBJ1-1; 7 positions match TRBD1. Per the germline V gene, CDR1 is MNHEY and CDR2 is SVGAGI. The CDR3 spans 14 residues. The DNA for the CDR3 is TGTGCCAGCTGTTACGGCGGGACAGAGGTTGAAACTTTCTTT. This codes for CASCYGGTEVETFF.